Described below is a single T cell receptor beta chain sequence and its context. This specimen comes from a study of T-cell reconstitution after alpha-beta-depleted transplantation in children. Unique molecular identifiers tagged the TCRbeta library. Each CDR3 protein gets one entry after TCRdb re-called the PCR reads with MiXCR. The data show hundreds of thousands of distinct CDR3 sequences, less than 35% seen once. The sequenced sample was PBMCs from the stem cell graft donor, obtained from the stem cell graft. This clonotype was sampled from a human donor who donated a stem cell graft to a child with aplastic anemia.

Written as DNA, the CDR3 is TGTGCCAGCAGAAACCAGGGGACCGGGGAGCTGTTTTTT. Encoded protein: CASRNQGTGELFF. The chain carries TRBV6-2 or TRBV6-3 and TRBJ2-2; D might be TRBD1 (6 bases). Germline CDR1 and CDR2: MNHEY and SVGEGT. This CDR3 contains 13 residues. Trimming left V 6 bases short and J 5 bases short, with 10 bases between.